The 11 T cell receptor beta chains given below trace back to one sample, sequenced in a study of immune evolution from preneoplasia to lung adenocarcinoma. Clones were sequenced by immunoSEQ multiplex PCR, and TCRdb holds only the in-frame ones, with some missing. The sample yields 25,000 to 30,000 clones, just under 75% seen once. The sample comprised FFPE invasive lung adenocarcinoma tissue. The receptors were sampled from a person aged 55-75 years with invasive lung adenocarcinoma. Some clones in this sample may be carry-over from other donors' samples.

The genes are TRBV28 and TRBJ2-1; D might be TRBD1 (6 bases). Germline assignment: CDR1 MDHEN and CDR2 SYDVKM. V lost 7 bases, J lost 2 bases, and 12 bases lay in between. The CDR3 loop spans 14 amino acids. The CDR3 protein is CASNQQGPYNEQFF. The CDR3, as DNA: TGTGCCAGCAACCAACAGGGCCCCTACAATGAGCAGTTCTTC. Complete variable domain (other parts from reference TRBV28 and TRBJ2-1): DVKVTQSSRYLVKRTGEKVFLECVQDMDHENMFWYRQDPGLGLRLIYFSYDVKMKEKGDIPEGYSVSREKKERFSLILESASTNQTSMYLCASNQQGPYNEQFFGPGTRLTVL.

This clone was observed a handful of times. V and J are TRBV5-5 and TRBJ1-4, with TRBD1 as a possible D gene (5 bases). This CDR3 contains 13 residues. Trimming pared 3 bases from V and 10 bases from J, leaving 13 bases between. Germline CDR1 SGHKS, CDR2 YYEKEE (reference sequence). CDR3 protein: CASSSQGSGKLFF. In nucleotides, the CDR3 is TGTGCCAGCAGCTCCCAGGGTAGTGGAAAACTGTTTTTT.

This clone was picked up a small number of times. The gene calls are TRBV10-1 and TRBJ2-2; 7 nucleotides agree with TRBD2. CDR3 length: 13 amino acids. The V segment lost 8 bases and the J segment 6 bases; nucleotides outside the gene matches: 6. Germline V CDR1 and CDR2: WNHNN, SYGVQD (reference sequence). This CDR3 is CASLGGGSGELFF. As DNA, the CDR3 is TGCGCCAGCCTGGGGGGAGGGTCCGGGGAGCTGTTTTTT.

The CDR3 sequence: CASSLRQGTETQYF. The CDR3 DNA reads as TGTGCCAGCAGTTTAAGGCAGGGGACAGAGACCCAGTACTTC. The J gene is TRBJ2-5, the V gene TRBV28; TRBD1 might be the D (6 bases). CDR3 length: 14 amino acids. Germline loops: CDR1 MDHEN, CDR2 SYDVKM. The ends were cut back, 2 bases at V and 4 bases at J, with 11 bases in the middle. Together with reference TRBV28 and TRBJ2-5, the CDR3 gives the full variable domain: DVKVTQSSRYLVKRTGEKVFLECVQDMDHENMFWYRQDPGLGLRLIYFSYDVKMKEKGDIPEGYSVSREKKERFSLILESASTNQTSMYLCASSLRQGTETQYFGPGTRLLVL.

V is TRBV7-8 and J is TRBJ1-4; D possibly corresponds to TRBD1 (5 bases). Trimming took off 6 bases at V and 5 bases at J, with 13 bases between the two ends. Germline assignment: CDR1 SGHVS and CDR2 FQNEAQ. The CDR3 covers 14 residues. The CDR3, as DNA: TGTGCCAGCAGACCCGGGACGGTGAATGAAAAACTGTTTTTT. Translating it yields CASRPGTVNEKLFF. Filled out from reference TRBV7-8 and TRBJ1-4, the complete variable domain reads GAGVSQSPRYKVAKRGQDVALRCDPISGHVSLFWYQQALGQGPEFLTYFQNEAQLDKSGLPSDRFFAERPEGSVSTLKIQRTQQEDSAVYLCASRPGTVNEKLFFGSGTQLSVL.

This chain links TRBV7-2 with TRBJ2-3; D tentatively reads TRBD1 or TRBD2 (5 bases each). V lost 1 base, J lost 3 bases, and 14 bases lay in between. The CDR3 is 16 amino acids. Germline V gives CDR1 SGHTA, CDR2 FQGNSA. The CDR3 DNA reads TGTGCCAGCAGCTTAGTCTCTGGGGGTTCGACAGATACGCAGTATTTT. Amino acids: CASSLVSGGSTDTQYF.

This chain connects TRBV2 to TRBJ2-7, with D possibly matching TRBD2 (5 bases). Trimming left V 7 bases short and J 6 bases short, with 16 bases between. CDR1 and CDR2 (germline): SNHLY, FYNNEI. The CDR3 spans 13 residues. The CDR3 loop reads CASKELGPSEQYF. As DNA, the CDR3 is TGTGCCAGCAAGGAACTAGGCCCCTCCGAGCAGTACTTC.

V and J are TRBV30 and TRBJ1-3; TRBD1 agrees at 7 bases. Per the germline V gene, CDR1 is GTSNPN and CDR2 is SVGIG (reference sequence). CDR3 length equals 13 residues. Losses at the gene ends were 2 bases for V and 4 bases for J; bases not matched to a gene: 2. The CDR3 region has the DNA TGTGCCTGGAGTAGGGACAGCGGAAACACCATATATTTT. Its protein is CAWSRDSGNTIYF.

The rearrangement joins TRBV28 to TRBJ2-5; TRBD2 matches at 8 bases. CDR1 is MDHEN, CDR2 SYDVKM, per germline. The CDR3 length is 14 residues. Losses at the gene ends were 5 bases for V and 4 bases for J; bases not matched to a gene: 6. The CDR3 sequence: CASSPPGGGETQYF. DNA for the CDR3: TGTGCCAGCAGTCCCCCGGGGGGGGGAGAGACCCAGTACTTC.

This sequence joins TRBV30 and TRBJ2-7; 9 positions agree with TRBD2. Per germline, CDR1 GTSNPN and CDR2 SVGIG (reference sequence). The V segment lost 8 bases and the J segment 0 bases; nucleotides outside the gene matches: 5. The CDR3 is 13 amino acids. The chain's CDR3 is CASTSGFSYEQYF. In nucleotides, the CDR3 is TGTGCCAGCACTAGCGGGTTCTCCTACGAGCAGTACTTC. The complete variable domain, with remaining parts taken from reference TRBV30 and TRBJ2-7, reads SQTIHQWPATLVQPVGSPLSLECTVEGTSNPNLYWYRQAAGRGLQLLFYSVGIGQISSEVPQNLSASRPQDRQFILSSKKLLLSDSGFYLCASTSGFSYEQYFGPGTRLTVT.

This clone was seen just once. In nucleotides, the CDR3 is TGCAGCGTCCCCGGACAGGGCACAGATACGCAGTATTTT. It encodes CSVPGQGTDTQYF. The J gene is TRBJ2-3, the V gene TRBV29-1; TRBD1 aligns across 7 bases. CDR1 and CDR2 (germline): SQVTM, ANQGSEA. The CDR3 consists of 13 residues. V shed 6 bases, J shed 1 base, and the junction held 4 bases outside the gene matches.